The 14 T cell receptor beta chains below were found in one sample sequenced in a study of blood T cell repertoires in COVID-19. Clones were read by immunoSEQ multiplex PCR, and TCRdb kept only the in-frame ones, dropping some. The sample gives just under 350,000 clones, about 90% of which show up once; more than 3% is in the top ten. The source material was peripheral blood. Receptors were obtained from a woman between 18 and 30 years old who had recovered from COVID-19.

The genes are TRBV9 and TRBJ1-4; the D is unclear. V was cut by 5 bases and J by 8 bases, with 13 bases left in between. The CDR3 extends over 13 amino acids. In germline, CDR1 is SGDLS, CDR2 YYNGEE. In DNA, the CDR3 is TGTGCCAGCAGGCCGGCCGGCGGGGAAAAACTGTTTTTT. It translates to CASRPAGGEKLFF.

The chain carries TRBV13 and TRBJ2-7, with 8 bases identical to TRBD2. CDR1 and CDR2 (germline): PRHDT, FYEKMQ (reference sequence). Losses at the gene ends were 2 bases for V and 1 base for J; bases not matched to a gene: 7. This CDR3 is built from 16 residues. The CDR3 sequence: CASSLKAGEGSYEQYV. CDR3 nucleotide sequence: TGTGCCAGCAGCTTAAAAGCGGGAGAGGGGTCCTACGAGCAGTACGTC.

The rearrangement uses TRBV25-1 and TRBJ1-1, with 7 bases fitting TRBD1. V lost 4 bases, J lost 4 bases, and 12 bases stayed unmatched. Per the germline V gene, CDR1 is MGHDK and CDR2 is SYGVNS. This CDR3 has 16 amino acids. CDR3 bases: TGTGCCAGCAGTGCTTTGACAGGGAAGGGAGCCACTGAAGCTTTCTTT. This sequence encodes CASSALTGKGATEAFF.

The chain uses TRBV5-8 and TRBJ2-2; possibly TRBD2 for D (6 bases). Germline V lookup: CDR1 SGHTS, CDR2 YDEGEE. This CDR3 has 16 residues. V shed 1 base and J shed 1 base, with 11 bases lying between them. The DNA of the CDR3 is TGTGCCAGCAGCTTGTACCTTAGCGGGAACACCGGGGAGCTGTTTTTT. Its translation is CASSLYLSGNTGELFF.

This clone was counted a single time. This chain links TRBV4-3 with TRBJ1-2; 7 nucleotides agree with TRBD1. Germline V gives CDR1 LGHNA, CDR2 YSLEER. Trimming cost V 1 base and J 5 bases; bases outside gene matches: 7. This CDR3 is built from 15 residues. In nucleotides, the CDR3 is TGCGCCAGCAGCCAAGCAGACAGGGAGCATTATGGCTACACCTTC. It specifies CASSQADREHYGYTF.

The chain is built from TRBV19 and TRBJ2-3; tentatively, D is TRBD1 (5 bases). The germline V gene encodes CDR1 LNHDA and CDR2 SQIVND (reference sequence). V dropped 8 bases and J dropped 6 bases, with 9 bases sitting between them. The CDR3 extends over 11 amino acids. The CDR3 sequence is CASSPGDTQYF. CDR3 in DNA: TGTGCCAGTTCTCCAGGGGATACGCAGTATTTT.

This rearrangement joins TRBV7-2 to TRBJ2-3; perhaps TRBD2 as D (6 bases). V lost 2 bases and J lost 0, with 18 bases in between. This CDR3 comprises 18 residues. Germline CDR1 is SGHTA and CDR2 is FQGNSA. CDR3 in amino acids: CASSLFPPSGRSTDTQYF. The CDR3 DNA follows: TGTGCCAGCAGCTTATTCCCCCCGAGCGGGCGTAGCACAGATACGCAGTATTTT.

Only one count was recorded for this clone. J is TRBJ2-3 and V is TRBV6-2 or TRBV6-3, with TRBD1 identical over 8 bases. The CDR3 length is 18 residues. The germline gives CDR1 MNHEY, CDR2 SVGEGT. The ends lost 0 bases at V and 2 bases at J; junction bases unmatched: 10. The CDR3 region is CASSYSRSGGAYTDTQYF. The CDR3 DNA reads as TGTGCCAGCAGTTACTCGAGGTCAGGGGGCGCTTACACAGATACGCAGTATTTT.

The chain carries TRBV28 and TRBJ2-7; 10 bases are a match to TRBD2. There are 14 residues in the CDR3. J lost 5 bases, V lost 5 bases, and 6 bases had no gene match. The V gene's germline CDR1 is MDHEN and CDR2 SYDVKM. CDR3 residues: CASSPSGRGDEQYV. The DNA for the CDR3 is TGTGCCAGCAGTCCGAGCGGGAGGGGCGACGAGCAGTACGTC.

The rearrangement joins TRBV27 to TRBJ2-3, with 11 positions matching TRBD2. The germline V gene encodes CDR1 MNHEY and CDR2 SMNVEV (reference sequence). Trimming at V came to 6 bases and at J to 2 bases, leaving 7 bases not matched to a gene. This CDR3 is built from 16 residues. In nucleotides, the CDR3 is TGTGCCAGCAGGTCTAGCGGGAGGTCCTACACAGATACGCAGTATTTT. Protein sequence: CASRSSGRSYTDTQYF.

The genes are TRBV29-1 and TRBJ1-1; D ambiguous. V dropped 7 bases and J dropped 4 bases, with 10 bases sitting between them. This CDR3 contains 11 residues. Germline CDR1 is SQVTM and CDR2 is ANQGSEA. CDR3 region: CSAARGTEAFF. DNA for the CDR3: TGCAGCGCGGCACGGGGCACTGAAGCTTTCTTT.

In its sample, this clone is medium-sized. V and J are TRBV11-3 and TRBJ1-3; maybe TRBD1 (5 bases). The germline V and J ends were trimmed by 5 bases and 4 bases, with 15 bases remaining between them. The CDR3 runs 15 residues. Germline V gene data show CDR1 as SGHNT and CDR2 as YENEEA. CDR3 DNA: TGTGCCAGCAGCGTTCGACAGTCTTTGGGAAACACCATATATTTT. Translation: CASSVRQSLGNTIYF.

V is TRBV15 and J is TRBJ2-1; 7 nucleotides line up with TRBD1. The CDR3 sequence is 14 residues long. CDR1 LNHNV and CDR2 YYDKDF come from the germline V gene (reference sequence). With V trimmed by 3 bases and J by 4 bases, 3 bases remained unmatched. This CDR3 is CATSRDRNYNEQFF. The CDR3 bases are TGTGCCACCAGCAGGGACAGGAATTACAATGAGCAGTTCTTC.

The CDR3, as DNA: TGTGCCAGCAGCACACGTTGGGGGGGCGAAAGTAATTCACCCCTCCACTTT. Translated, it gives CASSTRWGGESNSPLHF. This sequence joins TRBV7-2 and TRBJ1-6, with D perhaps matching TRBD1 (6 bases). In germline, CDR1 is SGHTA, CDR2 FQGNSA. V was clipped by 5 bases and J by 6 bases, with 20 bases between them. The CDR3 runs 17 residues.